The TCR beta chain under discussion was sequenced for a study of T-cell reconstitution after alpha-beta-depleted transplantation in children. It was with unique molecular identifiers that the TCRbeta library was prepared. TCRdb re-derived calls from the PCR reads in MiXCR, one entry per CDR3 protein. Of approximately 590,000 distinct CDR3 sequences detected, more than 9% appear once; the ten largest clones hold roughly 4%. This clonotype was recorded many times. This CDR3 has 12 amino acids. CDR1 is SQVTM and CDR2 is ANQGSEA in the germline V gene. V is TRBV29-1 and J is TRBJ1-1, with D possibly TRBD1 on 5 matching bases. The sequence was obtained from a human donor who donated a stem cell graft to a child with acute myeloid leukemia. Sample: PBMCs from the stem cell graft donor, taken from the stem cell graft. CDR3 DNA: TGCAGTGCGGGGGGGGTGAACACTGAAGCTTTCTTT. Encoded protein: CSAGGVNTEAFF. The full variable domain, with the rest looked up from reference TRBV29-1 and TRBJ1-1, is SAVISQKPSRDICQRGTSLTIQCQVDSQVTMMFWYRQQPGQSLTLIATANQGSEATYESGFVIDKFPISRPNLTFSTLTVSNMSPEDSSIYLCSAGGVNTEAFFGQGTRLTVV.